This T cell receptor beta chain originates from a study of T cell clones after liver transplantation. Data came from immunoSEQ multiplex PCR; TCRdb stores just in-frame clones and leaves some out. Among over 70,000 clones listed, around 80% were seen once. In germline, CDR1 is SGHRS, CDR2 YFSETQ. There are 15 residues in the CDR3. The V gene lost 0 bases and the J gene lost 4 bases, with 11 bases spanning the gap. V and J are TRBV5-1 and TRBJ1-5; tentatively, D is TRBD1 (5 bases). This receptor was identified in a human patient who received a liver transplant. T cells may partly derive from the graft donor. This sample comprised CD4+ T cells from blood, obtained 12 months after liver transplant. CDR3 sequence: CASSLAGARNQPQHF. For the CDR3, the DNA is TGCGCCAGCAGCTTGGCCGGGGCCAGGAATCAGCCCCAGCATTTT. Supplemented by reference TRBV5-1 and TRBJ1-5, the full variable domain reads KAGVTQTPRYLIKTRGQQVTLSCSPISGHRSVSWYQQTPGQGLQFLFEYFSETQRNKGNFPGRFSGRQFSNSRSEMNVSTLELGDSALYLCASSLAGARNQPQHFGDGTRLSIL.